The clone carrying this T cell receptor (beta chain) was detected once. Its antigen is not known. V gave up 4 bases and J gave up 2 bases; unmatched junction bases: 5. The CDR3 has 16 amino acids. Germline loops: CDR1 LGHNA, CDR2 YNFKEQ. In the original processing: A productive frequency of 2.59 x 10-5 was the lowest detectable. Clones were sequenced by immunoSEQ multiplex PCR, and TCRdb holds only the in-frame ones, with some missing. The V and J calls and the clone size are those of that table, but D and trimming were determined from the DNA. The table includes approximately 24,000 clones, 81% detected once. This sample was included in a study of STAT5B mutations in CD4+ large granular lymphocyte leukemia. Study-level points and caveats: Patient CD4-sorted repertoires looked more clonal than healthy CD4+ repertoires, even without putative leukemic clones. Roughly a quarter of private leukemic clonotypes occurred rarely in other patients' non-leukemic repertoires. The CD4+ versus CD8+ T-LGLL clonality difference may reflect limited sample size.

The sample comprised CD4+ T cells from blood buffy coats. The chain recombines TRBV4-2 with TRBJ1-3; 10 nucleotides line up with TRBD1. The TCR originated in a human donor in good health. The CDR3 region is CASSRTGGRAGNTIYF. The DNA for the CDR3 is TGTGCCAGCAGCCGGACAGGGGGTAGGGCTGGAAACACCATATATTTT.